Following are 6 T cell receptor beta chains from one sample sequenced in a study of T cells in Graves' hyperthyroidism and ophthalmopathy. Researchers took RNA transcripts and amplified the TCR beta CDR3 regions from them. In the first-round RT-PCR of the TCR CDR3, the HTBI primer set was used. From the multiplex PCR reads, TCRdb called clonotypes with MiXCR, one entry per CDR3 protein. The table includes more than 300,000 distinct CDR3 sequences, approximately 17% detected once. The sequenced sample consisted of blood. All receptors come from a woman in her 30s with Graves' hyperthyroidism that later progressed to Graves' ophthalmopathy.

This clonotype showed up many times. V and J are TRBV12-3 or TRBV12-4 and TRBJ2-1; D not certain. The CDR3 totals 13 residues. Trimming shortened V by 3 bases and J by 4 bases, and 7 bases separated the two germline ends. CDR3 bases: TGTGCCAGCAGTTTCAACTTGTACAATGAGCAGTTCTTC. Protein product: CASSFNLYNEQFF.

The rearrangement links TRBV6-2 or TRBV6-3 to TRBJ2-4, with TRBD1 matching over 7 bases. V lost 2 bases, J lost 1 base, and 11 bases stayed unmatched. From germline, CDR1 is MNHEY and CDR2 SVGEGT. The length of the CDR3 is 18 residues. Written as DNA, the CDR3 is TGTGCCAGCAGTTACCAACAGGGGAAAGCATCGGCCAAAAACATTCAGTACTTC. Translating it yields CASSYQQGKASAKNIQYF.

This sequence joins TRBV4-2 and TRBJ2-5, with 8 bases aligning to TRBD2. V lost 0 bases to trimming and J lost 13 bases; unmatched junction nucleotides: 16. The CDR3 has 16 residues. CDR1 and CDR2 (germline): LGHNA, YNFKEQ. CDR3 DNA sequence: TGTGCCAGCAGCCAAGATTGGGAGGGACTAGTTGTGGGGAGGTACTTC. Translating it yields CASSQDWEGLVVGRYF.

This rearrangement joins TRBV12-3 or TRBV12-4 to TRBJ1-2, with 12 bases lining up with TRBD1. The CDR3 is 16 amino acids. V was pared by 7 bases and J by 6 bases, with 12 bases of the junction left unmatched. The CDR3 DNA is TGTGCCAGCATTCACCGGGACAGGGGGCTCGTGAATGGCTACACCTTC. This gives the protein CASIHRDRGLVNGYTF.

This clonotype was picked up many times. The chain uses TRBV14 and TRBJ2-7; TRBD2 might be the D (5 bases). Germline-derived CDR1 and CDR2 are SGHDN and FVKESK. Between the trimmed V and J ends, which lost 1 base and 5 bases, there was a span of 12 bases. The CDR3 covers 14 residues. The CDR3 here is CASSQAYGDDEQYF. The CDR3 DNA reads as TGTGCCAGCAGCCAAGCGTACGGGGATGACGAGCAGTACTTC.

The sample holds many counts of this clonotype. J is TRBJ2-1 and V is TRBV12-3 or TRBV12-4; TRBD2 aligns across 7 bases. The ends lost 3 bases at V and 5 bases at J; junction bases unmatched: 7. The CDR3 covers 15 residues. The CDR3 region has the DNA TGTGCCAGCAGTTTCATCTCCCTAGCGGACAATGAGCAGTTCTTC. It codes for CASSFISLADNEQFF.